This T cell receptor beta chain was recovered during a study of metastatic and nonmetastatic thyroid tumors. Study summary: Repertoire data that came from the blood and tumor or nodule tissue of malignant and benign thyroid patients were compared.

Each patient came to thyroid surgery without any prior treatment (of any kind). There are a few counts of this clone. Its target is unknown. At one end, the junction sequence differs from germline, possibly due to a read error. Study-level findings and limits: Benign nodules were reported to have significantly lower TCR beta diversity than malignant thyroid tumors, in blood and tumor.

As originally analysed: The study took CDR3 differences across clinicopathological groups and made a distant-metastasis classifier for papillary thyroid cancer from them. TCRdb reanalyzed the PCR reads via MiXCR. TCRdb, not the authors, supplied the V and J calls. The data hold under 40,000 clones, with approximately 17% observed a single time. Material for sequencing was blood. The origin of this receptor is a female donor with papillary thyroid cancer or a benign thyroid nodule (not recorded which). Some clones in this sample may be carry-over from other donors' samples.

The CDR3 loop is CATIDRAGLEQYF. In nucleotides, the CDR3 is TGTGCCACCATTGATAGGGCAGGTCTCGAGCAGTACTTC. The V call is TRBV24-1, the J call TRBJ2-7; D gene unclear. CDR3 length equals 13 residues. Germline V gene lookup returns CDR1 KGHDR and CDR2 SFDVKD.